The entry below gives a single T cell receptor beta chain sequence along with its context. Its cognate antigen has yet to be identified. It has no much larger one-base neighbor in the sample; base qualities were not kept. These data are taken from a study of OX40 agonist ivuxolimab in advanced cancers. For context, the study as a whole: Ivuxolimab was a fully human IgG2 agonistic monoclonal antibody targeting the costimulatory receptor OX40 (CD134). Intravenous ivuxolimab was administered to patients every 2 weeks at six dose levels: 0.01, 0.1, 0.3, 1.5, 3 and 10 mg/kg. Among the roughly 52 dose-escalation patients, approximately 20 had hepatocellular carcinoma, about 15 melanoma, 9 renal cell carcinoma and 9 head and neck cancer. The dose-escalation cohort was around 83% male with a mean age of about 60 years, ranging from 23 to 79. Patients were allowed to have had prior anti-PD-1, anti-PD-L1 or anti-CTLA-4 therapy, and roughly 40% of the dose-escalation patients had been treated with checkpoint inhibitors. Partial responses occurred in three dose-escalation patients: two with cutaneous melanoma and one with hepatocellular carcinoma. Peripheral TCRbeta sequencing aimed to test whether ivuxolimab altered TCR sequence diversity and caused clonal T-cell expansion. The monotherapy dose-escalation portion (N ≈ 52 patients) of the phase I ivuxolimab trial is reported in the paper. What the study reported, not specific to this receptor: Which antigens the clonally expanded peripheral T cells were specific for was not determined. In the 0.1-3.0 mg/kg groups, partial responders had among the lowest normalized peripheral clonal expansion, particularly in CD8+ T cells. Low levels of normalized T-cell clonal expansion were also shown by some nonresponding patients. At doses of 0.1 to 3.0 mg/kg, clonal expansion of both CD4+ and CD8+ blood T cells was observed from baseline to week 6. After ivuxolimab, more expanded clones were found on average in CD8+ T cells than in CD4+ T cells.

Trimmed from V: 2 bases; trimmed from J: 5 bases; junction bases lacking a gene match: 7. The CDR3 spans 15 residues, from the cysteine through the phenylalanine. The read is trimmed to its CDR3 DNA, 45 bases read in frame from base 1. The germline V gene yields SGDLS for CDR1 and YYNGEE for CDR2. To sequence the TCRbeta CDR3 region, genomic DNA was isolated from the sorted cells. The immunoSEQ Assay was used for sequencing of TCRbeta CDR3 regions. Sourced from immuneACCESS, this table was stored by TCRdb with only in-frame sequences that have V and J called. A share of the clones is absent; for the studies checked, an unresolved V gene accounts for under half, and the remainder has no known explanation. For this sample the table gives approximately 61,000 clones, of which roughly 90% were detected only once. The ten largest clones take up roughly a sixth of the sample. The trial excluded patients who had a history of autoimmune disease or who were on systemic immunosuppression. In every dose cohort, peripheral blood was drawn for TCR sequencing at baseline, cycle 4 day 1, and cycle 7 day 1. The samples were taken from a phase I, first-in-human, multicenter, open-label dose-escalation trial of ivuxolimab. Adults with locally advanced or metastatic head and neck squamous cell, hepatocellular, melanoma or renal cell carcinoma were enrolled in the trial. Before TCR sequencing, CD4+ and CD8+ T cells were separately sorted from peripheral blood.

The TCR originated in an adult with an advanced solid tumor such as melanoma, head and neck, liver or kidney cancer. Recombination linked TRBV9 to TRBJ2-5, and 9 bases in between align with TRBD2. The specimen was CD4+ or CD8+ T cells sorted from blood, collected in a trial of the OX40 agonist ivuxolimab. The CDR3 sequence is CASSVTSGKGETQYF. The nucleotides read TGTGCCAGCAGCGTGACTAGCGGAAAAGGGGAGACCCAGTACTTC.